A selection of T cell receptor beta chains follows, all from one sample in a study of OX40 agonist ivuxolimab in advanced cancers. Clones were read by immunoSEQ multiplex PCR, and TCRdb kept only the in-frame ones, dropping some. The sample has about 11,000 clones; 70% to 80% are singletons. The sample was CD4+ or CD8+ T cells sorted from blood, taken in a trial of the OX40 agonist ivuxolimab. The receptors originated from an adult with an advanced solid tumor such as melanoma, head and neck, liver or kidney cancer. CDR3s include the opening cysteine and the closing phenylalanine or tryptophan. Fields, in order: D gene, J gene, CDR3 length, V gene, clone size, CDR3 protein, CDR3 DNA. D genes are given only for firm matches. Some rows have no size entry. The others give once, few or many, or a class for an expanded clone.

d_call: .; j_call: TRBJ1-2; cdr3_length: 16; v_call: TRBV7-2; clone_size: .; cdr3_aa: CASSLYKEVANYGYTF; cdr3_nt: TGTGCCAGCAGCCTATATAAGGAGGTCGCTAACTATGGCTACACCTTC
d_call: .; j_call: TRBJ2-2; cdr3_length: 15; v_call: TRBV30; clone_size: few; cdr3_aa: CAWQREASSTGELFF; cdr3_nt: TGTGCCTGGCAAAGGGAGGCCTCGAGCACCGGGGAGCTGTTTTTT
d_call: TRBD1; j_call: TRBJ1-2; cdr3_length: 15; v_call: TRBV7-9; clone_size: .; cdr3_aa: CASSLAGDSNYGYTF; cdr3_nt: TGTGCCAGCAGCTTAGCGGGGGACAGTAACTATGGCTACACCTTC
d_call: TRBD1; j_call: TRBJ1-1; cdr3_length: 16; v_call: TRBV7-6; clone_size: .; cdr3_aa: CASSLPPTGPFAEAFF; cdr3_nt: TGTGCCAGCAGCTTACCCCCGACAGGGCCCTTCGCTGAAGCTTTCTTT
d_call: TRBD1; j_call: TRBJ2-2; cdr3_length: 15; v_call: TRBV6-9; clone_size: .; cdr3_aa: CASSPGTVDTGELFF; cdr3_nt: TGTGCCAGCAGCCCCGGGACAGTCGACACCGGGGAGCTGTTTTTT
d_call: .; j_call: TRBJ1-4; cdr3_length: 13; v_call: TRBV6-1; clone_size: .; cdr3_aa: CATLTRAGEKLFF; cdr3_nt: TGTGCCACTCTGACACGGGCCGGGGAAAAACTGTTTTTT
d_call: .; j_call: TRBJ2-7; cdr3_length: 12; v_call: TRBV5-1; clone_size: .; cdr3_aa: CASSFLQGEQYF; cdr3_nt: TGCGCCAGCAGCTTTCTCCAGGGGGAGCAGTACTTC
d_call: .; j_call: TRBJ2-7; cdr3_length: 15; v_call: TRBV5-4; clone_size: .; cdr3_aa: CASSNRDRCSYEQYF; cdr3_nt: TGTGCCAGCAGCAACCGGGACCGATGCTCCTACGAGCAGTACTTC
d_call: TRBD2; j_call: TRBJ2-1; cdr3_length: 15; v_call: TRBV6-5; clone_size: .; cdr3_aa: CASSVDGGASNEQFF; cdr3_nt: TGTGCCAGCAGTGTTGACGGGGGGGCTAGTAATGAGCAGTTCTTC
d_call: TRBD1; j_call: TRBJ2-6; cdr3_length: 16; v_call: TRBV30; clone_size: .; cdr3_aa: CAWSGTGISGANVLTF; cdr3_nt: TGTGCCTGGTCCGGGACAGGGATCTCTGGGGCCAACGTCCTGACTTTC
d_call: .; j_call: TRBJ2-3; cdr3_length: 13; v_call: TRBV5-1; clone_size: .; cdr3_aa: CASSLLVVDTQYF; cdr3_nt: TGCGCCAGCAGCTTGTTGGTGGTCGATACGCAGTATTTT
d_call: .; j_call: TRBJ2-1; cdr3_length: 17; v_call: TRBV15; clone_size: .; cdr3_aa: CATSPEMGVRSYNEQFF; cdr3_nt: TGTGCCACCAGCCCTGAAATGGGGGTTCGCTCCTACAATGAGCAGTTCTTC
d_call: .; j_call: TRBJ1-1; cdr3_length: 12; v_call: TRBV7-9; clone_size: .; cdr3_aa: CASSLGSSEAFF; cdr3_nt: TGTGCCAGCAGCTTGGGCAGCTCTGAAGCTTTCTTT
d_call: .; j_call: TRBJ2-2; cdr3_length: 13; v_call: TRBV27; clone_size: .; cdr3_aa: CASSQGGTGELFF; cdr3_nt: TGTGCCAGCAGCCAAGGGGGCACCGGGGAGCTGTTTTTT
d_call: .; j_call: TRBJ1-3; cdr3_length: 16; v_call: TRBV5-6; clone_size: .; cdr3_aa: CASTSGAGKLWKHHIF; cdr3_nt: TGTGCCAGCACCTCAGGGGCAGGGAAACTCTGGAAACACCATATATTT
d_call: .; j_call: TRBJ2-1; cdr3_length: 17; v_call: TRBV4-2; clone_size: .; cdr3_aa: CASSRESGESSYNEQFF; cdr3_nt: TGTGCCAGCAGCCGGGAATCGGGAGAAAGCTCCTACAATGAGCAGTTCTTC
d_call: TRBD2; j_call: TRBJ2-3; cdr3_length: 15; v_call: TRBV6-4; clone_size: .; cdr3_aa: CASSDGTSGTDTQYF; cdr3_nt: TGTGCCAGCAGTGACGGGACTAGCGGGACAGATACGCAGTATTTT